Each of the 16 T cell receptor beta chains below was sequenced from the same sample in a study of T cell repertoires in cytomegalovirus infection. No antigen has been assigned to these receptors. Via MiXCR, TCRdb re-called the reads, giving one row per CDR3 protein. The data contain more than 50,000 distinct CDR3 sequences, approximately 36% of them singletons. Sequenced: PBMCs, sequenced either directly or after in vitro stimulation (not recorded which). All receptors derive from a human donor in good health (CMV status not recorded). Some clones in this sample may be carry-over from other donors' samples.

This clonotype came up a few times. The CDR3 region is CASSSRDHLLTSNQPQHF. In DNA, the CDR3 is TGTGCCAGCAGCTCCCGGGACCATCTACTAACGAGCAATCAGCCCCAGCATTTT. The chain employs TRBV5-4 and TRBJ1-5; a weak D match, TRBD1 (5 bases). Germline V gene sequence: CDR1 SGHNT, CDR2 YYREEE (reference sequence). Trimming cost V 3 bases and J 1 base, with 20 bases left between them. The CDR3 spans 18 residues. Full variable domain (outside the CDR3, taken from reference TRBV5-4 and TRBJ1-5): ETGVTQSPTHLIKTRGQQVTLRCSSQSGHNTVSWYQQALGQGPQFIFQYYREEENGRGNFPPRFSGLQFPNYSSELNVNALELDDSALYLCASSSRDHLLTSNQPQHFGDGTRLSIL.

This clonotype was recorded a few times. The rearrangement joins TRBV7-6 to TRBJ1-1; D not certain. The V and J ends lost 4 bases and 5 bases respectively, with 11 bases between them. The CDR3 is 13 residues long. The germline gives CDR1 SGHVS, CDR2 FNYEAQ. The chain's CDR3 is CASSSTPTTEAFF. DNA for the CDR3: TGTGCCAGCAGCTCTACCCCCACGACTGAAGCTTTCTTT. Supplemented by reference TRBV7-6 and TRBJ1-1, the full variable domain reads GAGVSQSPRYKVTKRGQDVALRCDPISGHVSLYWYRQALGQGPEFLTYFNYEAQQDKSGLPNDRFSAERPEGSISTLTIQRTEQRDSAMYRCASSSTPTTEAFFGQGTRLTVV.

The V call is TRBV12-3 or TRBV12-4, the J call TRBJ1-3, with D perhaps TRBD1 (6 bases). V lost 8 bases and J lost 0, with 20 bases in between. The CDR3 spans 17 residues. CDR3 DNA: TGTGCCAGCGGACAGATGACGGCGGGAAGCTCTGGAAACACCATATATTTT. This sequence encodes CASGQMTAGSSGNTIYF.

The rearrangement joins TRBV27 to TRBJ2-2; D is ambiguous. Germline V lookup: CDR1 MNHEY, CDR2 SMNVEV (reference sequence). Trimming took off 4 bases at V and 0 bases at J, with 9 bases between the two ends. The CDR3 covers 15 residues. CDR3 bases: TGTGCCAGCAGTTCGTGGCACGCGAACACCGGGGAGCTGTTTTTT. Residues: CASSSWHANTGELFF.

In this sample, this clonotype turned up a few times. The chain recombines TRBV27 with TRBJ2-7; 7 bases align to TRBD1. Germline assignment: CDR1 MNHEY and CDR2 SMNVEV (reference sequence). The CDR3 extends over 16 amino acids. J was trimmed by 2 bases and V by 0 bases; bases with no gene match: 7. The CDR3 loop is CASSLSTGTVPYEQYF. The CDR3 DNA follows: TGTGCCAGCAGTTTATCGACCGGGACAGTACCCTACGAGCAGTACTTC.

This CDR3 reads CASSFPQGGDTQYF. The CDR3 DNA reads TGTGCCAGCAGCTTTCCCCAGGGGGGAGATACGCAGTATTTT. This chain joins TRBV5-4 and TRBJ2-3; a possible D gene is TRBD1 (7 bases). Germline V gene sequence: CDR1 SGHNT, CDR2 YYREEE (reference sequence). This CDR3 contains 14 residues. Trimming pared 2 bases from V and 5 bases from J, leaving 12 bases between. Based on the CDR3 plus reference TRBV5-4 and TRBJ2-3, the full variable domain is ETGVTQSPTHLIKTRGQQVTLRCSSQSGHNTVSWYQQALGQGPQFIFQYYREEENGRGNFPPRFSGLQFPNYSSELNVNALELDDSALYLCASSFPQGGDTQYFGPGTRLTVL.

The chain recombines TRBV20-1 with TRBJ2-7, with 16 bases fitting TRBD2. Trimming took 6 bases from V and 6 from J; bases not matched to a gene: 5. From germline, CDR1 is DFQATT and CDR2 SNEGSKA (reference sequence). The CDR3 is 14 residues long. CDR3 in amino acids: CSAGTSGGAVEQYF. The CDR3 coding sequence is TGCAGTGCCGGGACTAGCGGGGGGGCGGTCGAGCAGTACTTC.

This clonotype has more than one count but fewer than ten. This chain connects TRBV6-8 to TRBJ2-7, with a tentative D call TRBD2 (6 bases). The CDR3 extends over 11 amino acids. Germline-derived CDR1 and CDR2 are MNHGY and SAAAGT. V was trimmed by 6 bases and J by 4 bases, leaving 7 bases between them. In DNA, the CDR3 is TGTGCCAGCAGACGGGGGTACGAGCAGTACTTC. This codes for CASRRGYEQYF.

V is TRBV7-9 and J is TRBJ2-2, with D unresolved. Trimming pared 4 bases from V and 4 bases from J, leaving 13 bases between. The CDR3 is 15 residues long. The germline V gene encodes CDR1 SEHNR and CDR2 FQNEAQ (reference sequence). CDR3 coding DNA: TGTGCCAGCAGCTCCGATTTGCGACCCACCGGGGAGCTGTTTTTT. Translation gives CASSSDLRPTGELFF. The full variable domain, with the rest looked up from reference TRBV7-9 and TRBJ2-2, is DTGVSQNPRHKITKRGQNVTFRCDPISEHNRLYWYRQTLGQGPEFLTYFQNEAQLEKSRLLSDRFSAERPKGSFSTLEIQRTEQGDSAMYLCASSSDLRPTGELFFGEGSRLTVL.

The J gene is TRBJ2-7, the V gene TRBV20-1; possibly TRBD1 or TRBD2 for D (6 bases each). V lost 3 bases and J lost 2, with 14 bases in between. The CDR3 loop spans 14 amino acids. Germline lookup yields CDR1 DFQATT and CDR2 SNEGSKA (reference sequence). The CDR3 bases are TGCAGTGCTAGTTTCGGGGGCGCGACCTACGAGCAGTACTTC. Translation gives CSASFGGATYEQYF.

The chain links TRBV20-1 to TRBJ2-5; no clear D. Germline CDR1 reads DFQATT; CDR2 reads SNEGSKA (reference sequence). The CDR3 totals 14 residues. V was trimmed by 4 bases and J by 2 bases, leaving 14 bases between them. CDR3 sequence reads: CSANLAGYQETQYF. CDR3 nucleotide sequence: TGCAGTGCTAATTTGGCTGGCTATCAAGAGACCCAGTACTTC.

This clonotype was recorded only once. The J gene is TRBJ1-2, the V gene TRBV2, with D perhaps TRBD1 (5 bases). V dropped 11 bases and J dropped 5 bases, with 18 bases sitting between them. Germline V lookup: CDR1 SNHLY, CDR2 FYNNEI. The length of the CDR3 is 13 residues. The CDR3 region is CAGGVKLLYGYTF. In DNA, the CDR3 is TGTGCCGGGGGAGTCAAACTTTTGTATGGCTACACCTTC. Filled out from reference TRBV2 and TRBJ1-2, the complete variable domain reads EPEVTQTPSHQVTQMGQEVILRCVPISNHLYFYWYRQILGQKVEFLVSFYNNEISEKSEIFDDQFSVERPDGSNFTLKIRSTKLEDSAMYFCAGGVKLLYGYTFGSGTRLTVV.

There are many counts of this clonotype. The rearrangement uses TRBV7-2 and TRBJ1-1; D remains ambiguous. The CDR3 contains 13 residues. The ends were cut back, 1 base at V and 6 bases at J, with 9 bases in the middle. The germline gives CDR1 SGHTA, CDR2 FQGNSA. Written as DNA, the CDR3 is TGTGCCAGCAGCTTAGTAGGGCCCTCTGAAGCTTTCTTT. Its translation: CASSLVGPSEAFF.

This clonotype was observed many times. V and J are TRBV7-8 and TRBJ1-1, with 11 bases that match TRBD1. CDR1 is SGHVS and CDR2 is FQNEAQ in the germline V gene. Trimming removed 1 base from V and 3 bases from J; junction bases left unmatched: 10. This CDR3 is built from 18 residues. CDR3 sequence (DNA): TGTGCCAGCAGCTTAGACAACTGGACAGGGGGCTTGTACACTGAAGCTTTCTTT. This sequence encodes CASSLDNWTGGLYTEAFF.

The genes are TRBV4-1 and TRBJ2-5, with D possibly TRBD2 on 5 matching bases. In germline, CDR1 is MGHRA, CDR2 YSYEKL. The V end lost 6 bases, the J end lost 0 bases, and 11 bases lay between the germline ends. This CDR3 contains 14 residues. CDR3 nucleotides: TGCGCCAGCAGGAGGGAGCCGTACCAAGAGACCCAGTACTTC. Its translation is CASRREPYQETQYF.

This sequence joins TRBV4-2 and TRBJ2-1, with D maybe TRBD1 (6 bases). The V gene's germline CDR1 is LGHNA and CDR2 YNFKEQ. V lost 0 bases and J lost 8, with 17 bases in between. This CDR3 contains 16 residues. The CDR3 nucleotides are TGTGCCAGCAGCCAAGAGGTGACACAGGGTGTCGATGAGCAGTTCTTC. It encodes CASSQEVTQGVDEQFF.